These 26 T cell receptor beta chains share one sample of origin, sequenced in a study of T cell responses to AZD1222 COVID-19 vaccine. The assay was immunoSEQ multiplex PCR, and TCRdb's table has in-frame clones only and misses some. The sample has roughly 120,000 clones, 88% seen once. The specimen comprised peripheral blood, sampled on day 0 of AZD1222 vaccination. All receptors derive from an adult in good health.

V gene TRBV6-2 or TRBV6-3 combines with J gene TRBJ2-2; perhaps TRBD1 as D (6 bases). V lost 2 bases, J lost 0 bases, and 13 bases lay in between. CDR3 length equals 17 residues. CDR1 is MNHEY, CDR2 SVGEGT, per germline. The CDR3 here is CASSYPDSYTNTGELFF. The CDR3 nucleotides are TGTGCCAGCAGTTACCCGGACAGCTACACGAACACCGGGGAGCTGTTTTTT.

V usage is TRBV7-2 and J usage is TRBJ2-1, with TRBD1 matching over 12 bases. Per the germline V gene, CDR1 is SGHTA and CDR2 is FQGNSA. This CDR3 contains 16 residues. The trim removed 5 bases at V and 8 bases at J, leaving 10 bases unmatched. The CDR3 sequence is CASSHPRDRGLDEQFF. The CDR3 coding sequence is TGTGCCAGCAGCCACCCCCGGGACAGGGGGCTGGATGAGCAGTTCTTC.

The V call is TRBV14, the J call TRBJ2-1; D uncertain. V was trimmed by 2 bases and J by 3 bases, leaving 11 bases between them. This CDR3 is built from 15 residues. CDR1 and CDR2 from the germline V gene are SGHDN and FVKESK. The CDR3 loop is CASSQSRILYNEQFF. In nucleotides, the CDR3 is TGTGCCAGCAGCCAAAGCAGGATCCTCTACAATGAGCAGTTCTTC. Using reference TRBV14 and TRBJ2-1 for the parts outside the CDR3, the full variable domain is EAGVTQFPSHSVIEKGQTVTLRCDPISGHDNLYWYRRVMGKEIKFLLHFVKESKQDESGMPNNRFLAERTGGTYSTLKVQPAELEDSGVYFCASSQSRILYNEQFFGPGTRLTVL.

The V and J genes are TRBV4-2 and TRBJ1-3, with D uncertain. The germline CDR1 and CDR2 sequences are LGHNA and YNFKEQ. The length of the CDR3 is 12 residues. Trimming took 0 bases from V and 4 from J, leaving 1 base between them. The CDR3 DNA follows: TGTGCCAGCAGCCAAGAGGGAAACACCATATATTTT. Its protein is CASSQEGNTIYF.

The rearrangement joins TRBV9 to TRBJ2-1, with D tentatively TRBD2 (7 bases). The CDR3 runs to 15 residues. With 4 bases removed from V and 2 bases from J, the gap between germline ends came to 13 bases. Looked up from germline, CDR1 is SGDLS and CDR2 is YYNGEE. The CDR3 reads CASSSAGGPYNEQFF. The CDR3 DNA is TGTGCCAGCAGCTCCGCCGGGGGGCCCTACAATGAGCAGTTCTTC.

This sequence joins TRBV28 and TRBJ2-7; D call uncertain. The CDR3 has 15 residues. CDR1 and CDR2 from the germline V gene are MDHEN and SYDVKM. The V end lost 6 bases, the J end lost 2 bases, and 17 bases lay between the germline ends. CDR3 protein: CASSPLNRDTYEQYF. In DNA, the CDR3 is TGTGCCAGCAGCCCCTTAAACAGAGATACCTACGAGCAGTACTTC.

The chain employs TRBV19 and TRBJ2-7; perhaps TRBD2 as D (6 bases). The CDR3 runs 15 residues. CDR1 is LNHDA and CDR2 is SQIVND in the germline V gene (reference sequence). V lost 4 bases to trimming and J lost 1 base, with 14 bases between them. CDR3 coding DNA: TGTGCCAGTAGTACCGGCGGGGCCCCGTCCTACGAGCAGTACTTC. This encodes CASSTGGAPSYEQYF.

V is TRBV7-6 and J is TRBJ2-5, with 9 bases fitting TRBD2. CDR1 and CDR2 (germline): SGHVS, FNYEAQ. The junction had 8 bases not matched to a gene; V was cut back by 1 base and J by 5 bases. The CDR3 loop spans 16 amino acids. CDR3 coding DNA: TGTGCCAGCAGCTTAGGTAGCGGGAGAAGTTGGGAGACCCAGTACTTC. This sequence encodes CASSLGSGRSWETQYF.

The chain has TRBV11-2 and TRBJ2-7; D is perhaps TRBD1 (5 bases). V was clipped by 5 bases and J by 3 bases, with 14 bases between them. The germline V gene has CDR1 SGHAT and CDR2 FQNNGV. The CDR3 is made up of 14 amino acids. CDR3 sequence: CASSPDSDFYEQYF. The CDR3 DNA reads TGTGCCAGCAGCCCCGACAGCGATTTCTACGAGCAGTACTTC.

Only one count was recorded for this clone. The gene calls are TRBV7-8 and TRBJ2-4, with a weak D call TRBD2 (6 bases). The CDR3 is 18 amino acids. Germline assignment: CDR1 SGHVS and CDR2 FQNEAQ. V lost 5 bases, J lost 0 bases, and 20 bases lay in between. CDR3 residues: CASSPAPGLTLAKNIQYF. The CDR3 DNA sequence: TGTGCCAGCAGCCCCGCACCGGGACTTACACTAGCCAAAAACATTCAGTACTTC.

The chain combines TRBV2 with TRBJ2-3; a possible D gene is TRBD1 (6 bases). The germline CDR1 and CDR2 sequences are SNHLY and FYNNEI. The CDR3 runs 16 residues. V lost 5 bases, J lost 1 base, and 16 bases lay in between. This CDR3 reads CASSPQGFLGTDTQYF. The CDR3 DNA is TGTGCCAGCAGTCCGCAGGGGTTCCTCGGCACAGATACGCAGTATTTT.

This chain uses TRBV7-7 with TRBJ1-3; a possible D gene is TRBD1 (6 bases). The germline gives CDR1 SSHAT, CDR2 FNYEAQ (reference sequence). Trimming cost V 5 bases and J 4 bases, with 9 bases left between them. The CDR3 runs 13 residues. The CDR3 reads CASSTGSGNTIYF. DNA for the CDR3: TGTGCCAGCAGCACAGGGTCAGGAAACACCATATATTTT.

The chain employs TRBV2 and TRBJ1-2; 10 bases agree with TRBD1. The CDR3 totals 15 residues. With 6 bases clipped from V and 4 bases from J, the junction kept 8 bases outside the gene matches. Germline V CDR1 and CDR2: SNHLY, FYNNEI. CDR3 DNA: TGTGCCAGCAGACCTGGGACAGGGGATGGCTATGGCTACACCTTC. Translation gives CASRPGTGDGYGYTF.

The chain carries TRBV19 and TRBJ2-6, with D tentatively TRBD1 (5 bases). V was cut by 5 bases and J by 1 base, with 6 bases left in between. CDR1 and CDR2 (germline): LNHDA, SQIVND (reference sequence). This CDR3 contains 14 residues. CDR3 in DNA: TGTGCCAGTAGTGCAGGGTCTGGGGCCAACGTCCTGACTTTC. Translation gives CASSAGSGANVLTF.

The chain is built from TRBV12-3 or TRBV12-4 and TRBJ2-7, with D hard to call. V lost 3 bases, J lost 3 bases, and 9 bases lay in between. The CDR3 has 13 amino acids. CDR3 nucleotides: TGTGCCAGCAGTTTGTCTGAATTCTACGAGCAGTACTTC. Protein sequence: CASSLSEFYEQYF.

The chain has TRBV14 and TRBJ2-1, with D perhaps given as TRBD1 or TRBD2 (5 bases each). The CDR3 is made up of 14 amino acids. V was trimmed by 5 bases and J by 6 bases, leaving 14 bases between them. CDR1 is SGHDN and CDR2 is FVKESK in the germline V gene. CDR3 sequence reads: CASSDGTTGNEQFF. The DNA for the CDR3 is TGTGCCAGCAGCGACGGGACCACAGGCAATGAGCAGTTCTTC.

This rearrangement joins TRBV7-8 to TRBJ1-1; no reliable D call. Germline V gene lookup returns CDR1 SGHVS and CDR2 FQNEAQ. V lost 3 bases, J lost 0 bases, and 8 bases lay in between. The CDR3 spans 14 residues. The CDR3: CASSFTALNTEAFF. DNA for the CDR3: TGTGCCAGCAGCTTCACAGCCTTGAACACTGAAGCTTTCTTT.

J is TRBJ2-5 and V is TRBV11-1, with D unresolved. CDR3 length: 12 amino acids. The germline V gene encodes CDR1 SGHAT and CDR2 FQDESV (reference sequence). Trimming shortened V by 1 base and J by 7 bases, and 7 bases separated the two germline ends. The CDR3 coding sequence is TGTGCCAGCAGCTTAGGGGCTGGGACCCAGTACTTC. Encoded protein: CASSLGAGTQYF. The whole variable domain, filled in from reference TRBV11-1 and TRBJ2-5, reads EAEVAQSPRYKITEKSQAVAFWCDPISGHATLYWYRQILGQGPELLVQFQDESVVDDSQLPKDRFSAERLKGVDSTLKIQPAELGDSAMYLCASSLGAGTQYFGPGTRLLVL.

V gene TRBV19 combines with J gene TRBJ1-6; 8 bases agree with TRBD1. The V and J ends lost 7 bases and 7 bases, in that order; junction bases with no gene match: 12. This CDR3 has 16 amino acids. Germline V CDR1 and CDR2: LNHDA, SQIVND (reference sequence). CDR3 DNA: TGTGCCAGTACCACCCCCGGGCAGGGGGCCAATTCACCCCTCCACTTT. This translates into CASTTPGQGANSPLHF.

Of note for this clone: Other nucleotide sequences in the sample specify the same CDR3. The chain uses TRBV18 and TRBJ2-2; TRBD2 might be the D (6 bases). CDR1 is KGHSH, CDR2 LQKENI, per germline. With 3 bases removed from V and 0 bases from J, the gap between germline ends came to 8 bases. The CDR3 is 15 amino acids. The CDR3 bases are TGTGCCAGCTCACCCGGGACTGCGAACACCGGGGAGCTGTTTTTT. This sequence encodes CASSPGTANTGELFF.

The J gene is TRBJ2-1, the V gene TRBV27, with a tentative D call TRBD1 (6 bases). V lost 5 bases, J lost 0 bases, and 17 bases lay in between. The CDR3 is 17 amino acids. The germline V gene has CDR1 MNHEY and CDR2 SMNVEV (reference sequence). CDR3 region: CASSPLTGLSSYNEQFF. Written as DNA, the CDR3 is TGTGCCAGCAGTCCCCTCACAGGGCTCAGCTCCTACAATGAGCAGTTCTTC.

This chain connects TRBV18 to TRBJ2-1; 10 bases align to TRBD2. V lost 6 bases and J lost 6; bases outside the gene matches: 17. Germline CDR1 reads KGHSH; CDR2 reads LQKENI. This CDR3 region has 18 residues. CDR3 bases: TGTGCCAGCTCCCCGTCCTCCCCTAGCGGGAGTGAAAGCAATGAGCAGTTCTTC. It codes for CASSPSSPSGSESNEQFF.

DNA for the CDR3: TGTGCCAGCAGCGGCTCCGCGGGGGTGTGGGAGACCCAGTACTTC. Residues: CASSGSAGVWETQYF. The chain recombines TRBV9 with TRBJ2-5; 7 nucleotides agree with TRBD2. V trimming: 3 bases; J trimming: 5 bases; junction bases outside the gene matches: 10. Germline assignment: CDR1 SGDLS and CDR2 YYNGEE. This CDR3 is built from 15 residues.

The chain links TRBV5-6 to TRBJ1-2, with 7 bases identical to TRBD1. The CDR3 spans 14 residues. Germline V gene sequence: CDR1 SGHDT, CDR2 YYEEEE. The V segment lost 2 bases and the J segment 4 bases; nucleotides outside the gene matches: 5. The CDR3 reads CASSFTGATYGYTF. Written as DNA, the CDR3 is TGTGCCAGCAGCTTCACAGGGGCCACCTATGGCTACACCTTC.

J is TRBJ2-2 and V is TRBV6-4, with TRBD1 matching 7 bases. The CDR3 has 15 residues. Germline V lookup: CDR1 MRHNA, CDR2 SNTAGT. The V and J ends lost 6 bases and 4 bases, in that order; junction bases with no gene match: 8. DNA of the CDR3: TGTGCCAGCAGCCTCGGACAGGCCCCCACCGGGGAGCTGTTTTTT. Translation: CASSLGQAPTGELFF.

The chain couples TRBV6-5 to TRBJ1-2, with D hard to call. CDR3 length equals 14 residues. Trimming left V 0 bases short and J 4 bases short, with 9 bases between. Germline V gives CDR1 MNHEY, CDR2 SVGAGI. The CDR3 here is CASSYSDSGYGYTF. The DNA of the CDR3 is TGTGCCAGCAGTTACTCAGATTCCGGCTATGGCTACACCTTC.